A selection of T cell receptor beta chains follows, all from one sample in a study of blood T cell repertoires in COVID-19. Libraries were prepared by immunoSEQ multiplex PCR; TCRdb keeps only in-frame clonotypes and omits some of them. The table has roughly 400,000 clones, less than 95% seen once. The sample was PBMCs or T cells enriched from blood (not recorded which). All receptors come from a man younger than 35 who had recovered from COVID-19. CDR3s include the opening cysteine and the closing phenylalanine or tryptophan. Fields, in order: CDR3 DNA, CDR3 protein, D gene, J gene, clone size, V gene. The D gene is left open where the match is weak. Rows give clone size only sometimes, using once, few, many, or a class for an expanded clone.

CDR3 DNA: TGTGCCAGCACCCCCTCAGTTGGCACAGATACGCAGTATTTT; CDR3 protein: CASTPSVGTDTQYF; D gene: .; J gene: TRBJ2-3; clone size: .; V gene: TRBV25-1
CDR3 DNA: TGTGCCAGCAGCCCAAACGGGGAGCAAGAGACCCAGTACTTC; CDR3 protein: CASSPNGEQETQYF; D gene: .; J gene: TRBJ2-5; clone size: .; V gene: TRBV11-3
CDR3 DNA: TGCAGCGTTGGGACAGGAGGGTACAATGAGCAGTTCTTC; CDR3 protein: CSVGTGGYNEQFF; D gene: .; J gene: TRBJ2-1; clone size: .; V gene: TRBV29-1
CDR3 DNA: TGCGCCAGCAGCCCTGACAGGGGCCACGAGCAGTACTTC; CDR3 protein: CASSPDRGHEQYF; D gene: TRBD1; J gene: TRBJ2-7; clone size: .; V gene: TRBV5-1
CDR3 DNA: TGTGCCAGCAGGCGAAACGAAAATCAGCCCCAGCATTTT; CDR3 protein: CASRRNENQPQHF; D gene: .; J gene: TRBJ1-5; clone size: .; V gene: TRBV6-5
CDR3 DNA: TGTGCCAGCAGCCCTAGCTACCCGGGGGAGTACGAGCAGTACTTC; CDR3 protein: CASSPSYPGEYEQYF; D gene: .; J gene: TRBJ2-7; clone size: once; V gene: TRBV3-1/TRBV3-2
CDR3 DNA: TGTGCTAGTGGTTCCCAAGACTGGGGAGGCCAGCCCCAGCATTTT; CDR3 protein: CASGSQDWGGQPQHF; D gene: .; J gene: TRBJ1-5; clone size: .; V gene: TRBV12-5
CDR3 DNA: TGTGCCAGCAGCCCGAGGGAAACTCTAAACTATGGCTACACCTTC; CDR3 protein: CASSPRETLNYGYTF; D gene: .; J gene: TRBJ1-2; clone size: .; V gene: TRBV2
CDR3 DNA: TGTGCCAGCTCACCTCCGGGACAGGGTGGCGGTTCACCCCTCCACTTT; CDR3 protein: CASSPPGQGGGSPLHF; D gene: TRBD1; J gene: TRBJ1-6; clone size: .; V gene: TRBV18
CDR3 DNA: TGTGCCAGCAGTCCAGGACTTAAAGGAATCGGAGGGGCCAACGTCCTGACTTTC; CDR3 protein: CASSPGLKGIGGANVLTF; D gene: .; J gene: TRBJ2-6; clone size: .; V gene: TRBV27
CDR3 DNA: TGCGCCAGCAGCGCACAGGGGGCCTCCTACAATGAGCAGTTCTTC; CDR3 protein: CASSAQGASYNEQFF; D gene: TRBD1; J gene: TRBJ2-1; clone size: .; V gene: TRBV5-1
CDR3 DNA: TGTGCCAGCAGTTTATCGTACTCGGGGACAGGATCACCTCACTCCTACGAGCAGTACTTC; CDR3 protein: CASSLSYSGTGSPHSYEQYF; D gene: TRBD1; J gene: TRBJ2-7; clone size: .; V gene: TRBV27
CDR3 DNA: TGTGCCAGCAGTTGGCTCTATGGCTACACCTTC; CDR3 protein: CASSWLYGYTF; D gene: .; J gene: TRBJ1-2; clone size: few; V gene: TRBV6-5
CDR3 DNA: TGTGCCAGCTCAACTCGGGACTTCGGTTATGGCTACACCTTC; CDR3 protein: CASSTRDFGYGYTF; D gene: .; J gene: TRBJ1-2; clone size: .; V gene: TRBV18
CDR3 DNA: TGTGCCAGCTCACGCATGCCTCGACAGGGCAGGGGGAACACTGAAGCTTTCTTT; CDR3 protein: CASSRMPRQGRGNTEAFF; D gene: TRBD1; J gene: TRBJ1-1; clone size: .; V gene: TRBV18
CDR3 DNA: TGTGCCATCAGGCCAGAGGGACTCGAAAAAGAGACCCAGTACTTC; CDR3 protein: CAIRPEGLEKETQYF; D gene: .; J gene: TRBJ2-5; clone size: once; V gene: TRBV10-3
CDR3 DNA: TGTGCCAGCAGTGAAGCCGAGGGGGCGGGCTATGGCTACACCTTC; CDR3 protein: CASSEAEGAGYGYTF; D gene: TRBD1; J gene: TRBJ1-2; clone size: .; V gene: TRBV6-1
CDR3 DNA: TGTGCCAGCAGTCCGCGCCGGACAGTGAACACTGAAGCTTTCTTT; CDR3 protein: CASSPRRTVNTEAFF; D gene: .; J gene: TRBJ1-1; clone size: .; V gene: TRBV27
CDR3 DNA: TGTGCCAGCAGCCAAGATCTCAGGTCCCATTCTAGCACAGATACGCAGTATTTT; CDR3 protein: CASSQDLRSHSSTDTQYF; D gene: .; J gene: TRBJ2-3; clone size: .; V gene: TRBV3-1/TRBV3-2
CDR3 DNA: TGTGCCAGCAGTGCGTACAGGGGGAAGGATAATTCACCCCTCCACTTT; CDR3 protein: CASSAYRGKDNSPLHF; D gene: TRBD1; J gene: TRBJ1-6; clone size: .; V gene: TRBV27
CDR3 DNA: TGTGCCTGGAGTGTGGGAGGGGTGAACACTGAAGCTTTCTTT; CDR3 protein: CAWSVGGVNTEAFF; D gene: .; J gene: TRBJ1-1; clone size: .; V gene: TRBV30
CDR3 DNA: TGCGCCAGCAGCGCGGGACAGTACAATGAGCAGTTCTTC; CDR3 protein: CASSAGQYNEQFF; D gene: .; J gene: TRBJ2-1; clone size: .; V gene: TRBV5-1
CDR3 DNA: TGTGCCAGCCGGCGACTAGCGAGTCTGGGTGAGCAGTTCTTC; CDR3 protein: CASRRLASLGEQFF; D gene: TRBD2; J gene: TRBJ2-1; clone size: once; V gene: TRBV2
CDR3 DNA: TGTGCCAGCAGTTTATCCCAGGGTAGGAATGGCTACACCTTC; CDR3 protein: CASSLSQGRNGYTF; D gene: .; J gene: TRBJ1-2; clone size: .; V gene: TRBV28
CDR3 DNA: TGTGCCACGAAACAGGGTTCAGTGACCCAGTACTTC; CDR3 protein: CATKQGSVTQYF; D gene: .; J gene: TRBJ2-5; clone size: .; V gene: TRBV7-2
CDR3 DNA: TGCGCCAGCAGCCAAGATCCGGGGGAGGGGCAGTACTTC; CDR3 protein: CASSQDPGEGQYF; D gene: TRBD2; J gene: TRBJ2-7; clone size: .; V gene: TRBV4-1
CDR3 DNA: TGTGCCTGGAGTGTACTATTAGGGGGGGCGGCCCCTTATGGCTACACCTTC; CDR3 protein: CAWSVLLGGAAPYGYTF; D gene: .; J gene: TRBJ1-2; clone size: .; V gene: TRBV30
CDR3 DNA: TGTGCCAGCAGCTTACAGGAGACCCAGTACTTC; CDR3 protein: CASSLQETQYF; D gene: .; J gene: TRBJ2-5; clone size: few; V gene: TRBV7-9
CDR3 DNA: TGTGCCAGCAGCTTTGAGACAGACAATGAGCAGTTCTTC; CDR3 protein: CASSFETDNEQFF; D gene: .; J gene: TRBJ2-1; clone size: .; V gene: TRBV11-3
CDR3 DNA: TGCGCCAGCAGGTTTCGACGGCGGGTGAATCAGCCCCAGCATTTT; CDR3 protein: CASRFRRRVNQPQHF; D gene: .; J gene: TRBJ1-5; clone size: .; V gene: TRBV5-1
CDR3 DNA: TGTGCCAGCAGCCAAGTTAGGGGGGGAACTGAAGCTTTCTTT; CDR3 protein: CASSQVRGGTEAFF; D gene: .; J gene: TRBJ1-1; clone size: .; V gene: TRBV3-1/TRBV3-2
CDR3 DNA: TGTGCCAGCAGCTGGTACGGTACAGATACGCAGTATTTT; CDR3 protein: CASSWYGTDTQYF; D gene: .; J gene: TRBJ2-3; clone size: .; V gene: TRBV7-2
CDR3 DNA: TGCGCCAGCAGTTTCCTCTCCGGGACAGCGAACACCGGGGAGCTGTTTTTT; CDR3 protein: CASSFLSGTANTGELFF; D gene: TRBD1; J gene: TRBJ2-2; clone size: .; V gene: TRBV10-2
CDR3 DNA: TGTGCCAGCAGTGAATTCGCAGGAAGCAATTCACCCCTCCACTTT; CDR3 protein: CASSEFAGSNSPLHF; D gene: .; J gene: TRBJ1-6; clone size: .; V gene: TRBV6-1
CDR3 DNA: TGCGCCAGCAGCTGGGGGACAGGGGATTCACCCCTCCACTTT; CDR3 protein: CASSWGTGDSPLHF; D gene: TRBD1; J gene: TRBJ1-6; clone size: .; V gene: TRBV5-1
CDR3 DNA: TGTGCCAGCAGCTCGCTGACAGGATTGAACACTGAAGCTTTCTTT; CDR3 protein: CASSSLTGLNTEAFF; D gene: .; J gene: TRBJ1-1; clone size: .; V gene: TRBV7-6
CDR3 DNA: TGTGCCAGCAGCATATACAGGGGCCTTGGCTACACCTTC; CDR3 protein: CASSIYRGLGYTF; D gene: TRBD1; J gene: TRBJ1-2; clone size: .; V gene: TRBV5-6
CDR3 DNA: TGTGCCATCAGTGAGTCGACCCGAGGAAGGGGTGGGACCGGGGAGCTGTTTTTT; CDR3 protein: CAISESTRGRGGTGELFF; D gene: .; J gene: TRBJ2-2; clone size: .; V gene: TRBV10-3
CDR3 DNA: TGTGCCAGCAGCGTAGGTCGGAGGTCCTACGAGCAGTACTTC; CDR3 protein: CASSVGRRSYEQYF; D gene: .; J gene: TRBJ2-7; clone size: .; V gene: TRBV9
CDR3 DNA: TGTGCCAGCAGCTTGGGAACAGGGGGCACTGAAGCTTTCTTT; CDR3 protein: CASSLGTGGTEAFF; D gene: TRBD1; J gene: TRBJ1-1; clone size: many; V gene: TRBV5-4
CDR3 DNA: TGCAGTGCTAGCATCGAGTACGAGCAGTACTTC; CDR3 protein: CSASIEYEQYF; D gene: .; J gene: TRBJ2-7; clone size: few; V gene: TRBV20-1
CDR3 DNA: TGTGCCAGCAACCACCCATTCCGGGACTACAACTACGAGCAGTACTTC; CDR3 protein: CASNHPFRDYNYEQYF; D gene: TRBD2; J gene: TRBJ2-7; clone size: .; V gene: TRBV28
CDR3 DNA: TGTGCCAGCAGTACAGAATCGCCCGTCTATGGCTACACCTTC; CDR3 protein: CASSTESPVYGYTF; D gene: .; J gene: TRBJ1-2; clone size: .; V gene: TRBV6-5
CDR3 DNA: TGTGCTAGTGGTTTCGAGGCGTTCGTCCAAGAGACCCAGTACTTC; CDR3 protein: CASGFEAFVQETQYF; D gene: .; J gene: TRBJ2-5; clone size: .; V gene: TRBV12-5